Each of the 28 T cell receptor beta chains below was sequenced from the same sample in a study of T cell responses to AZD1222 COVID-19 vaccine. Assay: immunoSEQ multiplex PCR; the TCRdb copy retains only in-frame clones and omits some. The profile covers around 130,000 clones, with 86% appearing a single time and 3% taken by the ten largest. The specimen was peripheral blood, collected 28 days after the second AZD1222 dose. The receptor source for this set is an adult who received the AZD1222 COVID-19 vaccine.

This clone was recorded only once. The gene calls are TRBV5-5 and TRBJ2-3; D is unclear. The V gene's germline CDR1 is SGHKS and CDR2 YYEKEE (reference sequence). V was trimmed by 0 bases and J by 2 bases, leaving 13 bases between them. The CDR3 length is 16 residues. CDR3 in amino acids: CASSLVGLYATDTQYF. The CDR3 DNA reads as TGTGCCAGCAGCTTGGTAGGTTTATACGCCACAGATACGCAGTATTTT. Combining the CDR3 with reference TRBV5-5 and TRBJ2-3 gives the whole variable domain DAGVTQSPTHLIKTRGQQVTLRCSPISGHKSVSWYQQVLGQGPQFIFQYYEKEERGRGNFPDRFSARQFPNYSSELNVNALLLGDSALYLCASSLVGLYATDTQYFGPGTRLTVL.

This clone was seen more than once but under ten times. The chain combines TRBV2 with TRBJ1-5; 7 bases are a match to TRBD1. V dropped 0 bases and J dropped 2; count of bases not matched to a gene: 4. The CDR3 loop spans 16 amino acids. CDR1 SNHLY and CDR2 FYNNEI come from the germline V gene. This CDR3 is CASSEARGGGNQPQHF. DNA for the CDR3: TGTGCCAGCAGTGAAGCCAGGGGGGGCGGCAATCAGCCCCAGCATTTT.

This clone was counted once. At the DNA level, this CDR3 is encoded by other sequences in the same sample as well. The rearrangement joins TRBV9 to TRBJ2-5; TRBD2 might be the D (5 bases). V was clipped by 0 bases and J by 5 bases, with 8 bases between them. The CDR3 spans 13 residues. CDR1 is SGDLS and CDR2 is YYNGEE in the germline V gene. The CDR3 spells CASSVAREETQYF. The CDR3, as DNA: TGTGCCAGCAGCGTAGCTAGGGAGGAGACCCAGTACTTC.

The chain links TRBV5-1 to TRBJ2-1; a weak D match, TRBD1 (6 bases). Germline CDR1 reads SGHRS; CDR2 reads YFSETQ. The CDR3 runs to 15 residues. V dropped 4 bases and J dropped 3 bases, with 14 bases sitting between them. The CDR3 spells CASSATGTLYNEQFF. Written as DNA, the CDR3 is TGCGCCAGCAGCGCGACCGGGACACTCTACAATGAGCAGTTCTTC.

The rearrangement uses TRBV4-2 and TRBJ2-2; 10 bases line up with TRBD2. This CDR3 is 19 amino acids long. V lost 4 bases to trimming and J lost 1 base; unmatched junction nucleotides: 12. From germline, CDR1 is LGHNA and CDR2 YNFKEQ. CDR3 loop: CASSPGGSGGAWNTGELFF. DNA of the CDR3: TGTGCCAGCAGCCCCGGCGGGAGCGGGGGGGCGTGGAACACCGGGGAGCTGTTTTTT.

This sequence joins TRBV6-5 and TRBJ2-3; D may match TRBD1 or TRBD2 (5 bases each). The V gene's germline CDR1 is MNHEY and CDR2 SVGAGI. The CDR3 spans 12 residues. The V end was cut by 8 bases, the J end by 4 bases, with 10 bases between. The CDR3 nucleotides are TGTGCCAGCCGGGGCAGCGCAGATACGCAGTATTTT. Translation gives CASRGSADTQYF.

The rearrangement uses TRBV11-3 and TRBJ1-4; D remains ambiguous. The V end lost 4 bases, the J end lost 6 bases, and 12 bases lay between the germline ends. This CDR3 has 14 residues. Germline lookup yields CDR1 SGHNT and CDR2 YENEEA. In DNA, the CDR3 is TGTGCCAGCAGCTCCACTCTGAGAGATGAAAAACTGTTTTTT. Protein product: CASSSTLRDEKLFF.

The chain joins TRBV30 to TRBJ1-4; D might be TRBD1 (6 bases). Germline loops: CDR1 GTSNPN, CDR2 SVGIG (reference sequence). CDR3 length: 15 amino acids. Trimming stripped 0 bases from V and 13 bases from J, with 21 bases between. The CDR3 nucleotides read TGTGCCTGGAGTGTAGGTTGGCAGGGGACGGAGGGACTGTTTTTT. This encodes CAWSVGWQGTEGLFF.

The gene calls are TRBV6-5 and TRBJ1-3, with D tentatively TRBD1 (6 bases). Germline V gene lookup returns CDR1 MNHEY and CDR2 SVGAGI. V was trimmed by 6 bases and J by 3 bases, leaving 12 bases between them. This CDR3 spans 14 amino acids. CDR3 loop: CASRSTGLGNTIYF. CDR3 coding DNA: TGTGCCAGCAGGTCAACAGGGCTTGGAAACACCATATATTTT.

The CDR3 protein is CASSDDRYGYTF. CDR3 sequence (DNA): TGTGCCAGCAGCGACGACCGCTATGGCTACACCTTC. The V and J genes are TRBV9 and TRBJ1-2; D is unclear. Germline values: CDR1 SGDLS, CDR2 YYNGEE. This CDR3 region has 12 residues. V lost 3 bases and J 4 bases, leaving 7 bases between the germline ends. The variable domain in full, with the rest retrieved from reference TRBV9 and TRBJ1-2, is DSGVTQTPKHLITATGQRVTLRCSPRSGDLSVYWYQQSLDQGLQFLIQYYNGEERAKGNILERFSAQQFPDLHSELNLSSLELGDSALYFCASSDDRYGYTFGSGTRLTVV.

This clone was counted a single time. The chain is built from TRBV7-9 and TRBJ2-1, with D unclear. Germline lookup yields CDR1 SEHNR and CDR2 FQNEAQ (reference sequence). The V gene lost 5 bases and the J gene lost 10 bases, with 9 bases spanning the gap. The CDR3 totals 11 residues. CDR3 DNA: TGTGCCAGCAGCAAGGACCCAGAGCAGTTCTTC. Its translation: CASSKDPEQFF.

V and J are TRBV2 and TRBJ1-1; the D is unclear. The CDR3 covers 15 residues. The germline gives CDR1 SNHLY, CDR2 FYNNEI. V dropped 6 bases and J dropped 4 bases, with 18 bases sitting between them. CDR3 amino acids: CASRARGIPGTEAFF. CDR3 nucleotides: TGTGCCAGCAGGGCCCGCGGGATTCCCGGCACTGAAGCTTTCTTT.

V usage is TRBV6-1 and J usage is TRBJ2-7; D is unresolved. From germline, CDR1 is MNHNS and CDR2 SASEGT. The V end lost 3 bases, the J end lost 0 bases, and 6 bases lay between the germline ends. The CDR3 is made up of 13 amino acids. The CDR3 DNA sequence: TGTGCCAGCAGTGATCGGTACTCCTACGAGCAGTACTTC. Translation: CASSDRYSYEQYF.

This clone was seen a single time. The CDR3 protein is CASSGGGKNIQYF. The CDR3 DNA follows: TGCGCCAGCAGTGGCGGGGGTAAAAACATTCAGTACTTC. The V and J genes are TRBV10-2 and TRBJ2-4; 7 nucleotides agree with TRBD2. This CDR3 is 13 amino acids long. After removal of 4 bases from V and 4 bases from J, the junction contained 1 base not matched to a gene. Germline V gene lookup returns CDR1 WSHSY and CDR2 SAAADI.

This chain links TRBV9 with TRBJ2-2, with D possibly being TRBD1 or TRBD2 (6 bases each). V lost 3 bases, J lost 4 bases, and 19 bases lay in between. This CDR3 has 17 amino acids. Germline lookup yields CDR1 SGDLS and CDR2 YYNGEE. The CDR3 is CASSGLLGGSGTGELFF. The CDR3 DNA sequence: TGTGCCAGCAGCGGACTCCTCGGGGGCTCCGGCACCGGGGAGCTGTTTTTT. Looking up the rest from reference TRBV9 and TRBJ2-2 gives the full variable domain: DSGVTQTPKHLITATGQRVTLRCSPRSGDLSVYWYQQSLDQGLQFLIQYYNGEERAKGNILERFSAQQFPDLHSELNLSSLELGDSALYFCASSGLLGGSGTGELFFGEGSRLTVL.

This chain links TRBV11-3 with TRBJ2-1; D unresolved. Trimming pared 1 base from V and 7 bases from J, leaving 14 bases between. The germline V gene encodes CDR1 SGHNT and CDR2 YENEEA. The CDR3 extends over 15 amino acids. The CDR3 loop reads CASSLAVGLGNEQFF. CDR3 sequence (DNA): TGTGCCAGCAGCTTAGCGGTTGGGTTAGGGAATGAGCAGTTCTTC.

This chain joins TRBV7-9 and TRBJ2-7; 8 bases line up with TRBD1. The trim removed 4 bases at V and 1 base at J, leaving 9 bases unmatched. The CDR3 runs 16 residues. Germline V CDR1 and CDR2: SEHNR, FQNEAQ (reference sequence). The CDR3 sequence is CASSSTGAIPSYEQYF. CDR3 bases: TGTGCCAGCAGCTCGACAGGGGCCATACCATCCTACGAGCAGTACTTC.

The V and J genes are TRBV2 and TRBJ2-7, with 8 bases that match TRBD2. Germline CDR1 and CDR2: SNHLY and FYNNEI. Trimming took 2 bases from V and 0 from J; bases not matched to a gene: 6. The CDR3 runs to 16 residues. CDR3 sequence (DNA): TGTGCCAGCAGTGAACCGGGGGGGGCGAACTCCTACGAGCAGTACTTC. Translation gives CASSEPGGANSYEQYF.

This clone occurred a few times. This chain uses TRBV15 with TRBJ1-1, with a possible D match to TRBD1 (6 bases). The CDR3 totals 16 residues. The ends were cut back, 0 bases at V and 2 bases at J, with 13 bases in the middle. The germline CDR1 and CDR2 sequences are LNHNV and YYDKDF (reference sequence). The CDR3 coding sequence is TGTGCCACCAGCAGAGATGAATGGACAGCAAACACTGAAGCTTTCTTT. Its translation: CATSRDEWTANTEAFF.

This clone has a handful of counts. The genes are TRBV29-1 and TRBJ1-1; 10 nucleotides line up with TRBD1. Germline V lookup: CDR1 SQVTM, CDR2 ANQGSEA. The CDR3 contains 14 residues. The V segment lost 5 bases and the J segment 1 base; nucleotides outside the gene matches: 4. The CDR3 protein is CSVTGTGANTEAFF. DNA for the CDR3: TGCAGCGTTACCGGGACAGGGGCGAACACTGAAGCTTTCTTT.

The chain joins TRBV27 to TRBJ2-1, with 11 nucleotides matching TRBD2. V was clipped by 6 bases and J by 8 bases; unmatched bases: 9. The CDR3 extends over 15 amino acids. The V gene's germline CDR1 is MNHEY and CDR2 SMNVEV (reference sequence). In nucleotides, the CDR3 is TGTGCCAGCAGGACTTTAGCGGGGGGGCCCGATGAGCAGTTCTTC. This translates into CASRTLAGGPDEQFF.

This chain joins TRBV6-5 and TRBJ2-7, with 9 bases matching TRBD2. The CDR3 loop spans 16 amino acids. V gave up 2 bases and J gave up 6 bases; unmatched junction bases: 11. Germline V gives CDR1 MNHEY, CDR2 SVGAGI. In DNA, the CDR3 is TGTGCCAGCAGTTACACGCCGGGGACTAGCTCCGGCGAGCAGTACTTC. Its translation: CASSYTPGTSSGEQYF.

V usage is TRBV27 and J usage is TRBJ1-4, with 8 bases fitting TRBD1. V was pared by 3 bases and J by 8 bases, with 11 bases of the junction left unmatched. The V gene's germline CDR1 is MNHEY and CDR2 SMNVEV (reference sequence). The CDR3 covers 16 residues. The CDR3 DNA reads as TGTGCCAGCAGTTTCCTGACGACAGGGGAAATGGAAAAACTGTTTTTT. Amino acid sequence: CASSFLTTGEMEKLFF. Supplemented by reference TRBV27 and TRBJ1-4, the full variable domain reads EAQVTQNPRYLITVTGKKLTVTCSQNMNHEYMSWYRQDPGLGLRQIYYSMNVEVTDKGDVPEGYKVSRKEKRNFPLILESPSPNQTSLYFCASSFLTTGEMEKLFFGSGTQLSVL.

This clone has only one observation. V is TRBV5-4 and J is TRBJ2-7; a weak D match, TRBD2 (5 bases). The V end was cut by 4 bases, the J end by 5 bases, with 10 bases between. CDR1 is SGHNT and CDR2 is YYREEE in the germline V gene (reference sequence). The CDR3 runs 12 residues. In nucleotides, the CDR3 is TGTGCCAGCAGCCCCGAGACTAACGAGCAGTACTTC. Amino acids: CASSPETNEQYF.

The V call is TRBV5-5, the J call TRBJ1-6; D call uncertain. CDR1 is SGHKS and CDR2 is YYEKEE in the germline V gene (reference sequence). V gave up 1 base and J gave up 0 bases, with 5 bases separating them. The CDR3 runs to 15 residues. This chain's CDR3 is CASSLQSSYNSPLHF. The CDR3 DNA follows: TGTGCCAGCAGCTTGCAGAGCTCCTATAATTCACCCCTCCACTTT. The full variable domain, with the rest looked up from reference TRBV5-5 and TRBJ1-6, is DAGVTQSPTHLIKTRGQQVTLRCSPISGHKSVSWYQQVLGQGPQFIFQYYEKEERGRGNFPDRFSARQFPNYSSELNVNALLLGDSALYLCASSLQSSYNSPLHFGNGTRLTVT.

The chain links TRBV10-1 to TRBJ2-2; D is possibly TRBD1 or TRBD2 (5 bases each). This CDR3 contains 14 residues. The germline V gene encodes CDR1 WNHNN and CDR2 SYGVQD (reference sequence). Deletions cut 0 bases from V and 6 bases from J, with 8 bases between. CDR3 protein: CASSESGVPGELFF. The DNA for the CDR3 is TGCGCCAGCAGTGAGTCGGGGGTCCCCGGGGAGCTGTTTTTT.

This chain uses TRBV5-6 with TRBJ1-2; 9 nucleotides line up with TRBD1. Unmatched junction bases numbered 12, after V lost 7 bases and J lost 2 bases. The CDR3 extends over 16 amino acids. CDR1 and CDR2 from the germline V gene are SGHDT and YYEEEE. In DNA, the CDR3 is TGTGCCAGCGCCGTGGACAGGGGCCGTCTCAACTATGGCTACACCTTC. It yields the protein CASAVDRGRLNYGYTF. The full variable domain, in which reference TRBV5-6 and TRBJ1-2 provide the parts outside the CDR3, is DAGVTQSPTHLIKTRGQQVTLRCSPKSGHDTVSWYQQALGQGPQFIFQYYEEEERQRGNFPDRFSGHQFPNYSSELNVNALLLGDSALYLCASAVDRGRLNYGYTFGSGTRLTVV.

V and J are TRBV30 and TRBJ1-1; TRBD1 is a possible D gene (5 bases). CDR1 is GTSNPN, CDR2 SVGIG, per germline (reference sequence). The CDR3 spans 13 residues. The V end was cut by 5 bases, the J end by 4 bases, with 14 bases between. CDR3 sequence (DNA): TGTGCCTGGGCCCGGGGCCCGAGCACTGAAGCTTTCTTT. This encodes CAWARGPSTEAFF.